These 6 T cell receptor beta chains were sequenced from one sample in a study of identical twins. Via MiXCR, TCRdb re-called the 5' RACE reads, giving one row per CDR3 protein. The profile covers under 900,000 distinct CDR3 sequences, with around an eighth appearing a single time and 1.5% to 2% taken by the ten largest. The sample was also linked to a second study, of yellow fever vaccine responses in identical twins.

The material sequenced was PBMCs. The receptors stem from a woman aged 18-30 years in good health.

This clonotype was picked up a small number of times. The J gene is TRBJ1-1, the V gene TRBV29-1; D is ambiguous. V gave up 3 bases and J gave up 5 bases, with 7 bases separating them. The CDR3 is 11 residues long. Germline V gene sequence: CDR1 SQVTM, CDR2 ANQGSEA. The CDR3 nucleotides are TGCAGCGTTGATGGGTGGACTGAAGCTTTCTTT. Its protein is CSVDGWTEAFF. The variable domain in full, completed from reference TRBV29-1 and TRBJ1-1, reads SAVISQKPSRDICQRGTSLTIQCQVDSQVTMMFWYRQQPGQSLTLIATANQGSEATYESGFVIDKFPISRPNLTFSTLTVSNMSPEDSSIYLCSVDGWTEAFFGQGTRLTVV.

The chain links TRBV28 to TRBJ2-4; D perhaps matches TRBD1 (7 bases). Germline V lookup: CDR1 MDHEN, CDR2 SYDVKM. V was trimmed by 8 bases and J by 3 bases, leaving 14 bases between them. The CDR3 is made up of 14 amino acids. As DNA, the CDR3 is TGTGCCAGCCAGGGGGGCTTTGGCAAAAACATTCAGTACTTC. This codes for CASQGGFGKNIQYF.

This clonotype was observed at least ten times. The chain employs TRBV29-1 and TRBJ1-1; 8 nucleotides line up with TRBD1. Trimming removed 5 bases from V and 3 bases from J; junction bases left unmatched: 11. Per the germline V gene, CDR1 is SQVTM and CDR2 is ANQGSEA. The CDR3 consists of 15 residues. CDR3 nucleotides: TGCAGCGTTAAAACTCAGGGGGCTGGGTACACTGAAGCTTTCTTT. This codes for CSVKTQGAGYTEAFF.

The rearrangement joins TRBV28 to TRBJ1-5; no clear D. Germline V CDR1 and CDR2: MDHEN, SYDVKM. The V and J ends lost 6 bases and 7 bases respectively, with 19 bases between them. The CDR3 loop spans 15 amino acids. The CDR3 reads CASSPLGSFLQPQHF. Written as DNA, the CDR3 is TGTGCCAGCAGCCCACTAGGGAGTTTTTTACAGCCCCAGCATTTT.

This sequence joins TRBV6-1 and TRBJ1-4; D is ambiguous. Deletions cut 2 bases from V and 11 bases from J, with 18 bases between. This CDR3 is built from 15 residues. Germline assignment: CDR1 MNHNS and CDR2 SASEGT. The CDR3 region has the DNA TGTGCCAGCAGTGAACTGGACGGACTAATGAGGAAACTGTTTTTT. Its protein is CASSELDGLMRKLFF.

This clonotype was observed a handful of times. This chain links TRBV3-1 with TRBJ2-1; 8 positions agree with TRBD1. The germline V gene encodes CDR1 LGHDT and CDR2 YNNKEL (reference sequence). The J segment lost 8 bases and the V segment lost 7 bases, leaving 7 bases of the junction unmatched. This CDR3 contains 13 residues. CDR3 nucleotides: TGTGCCAGCATGTGGACAGGGAGCGATGAGCAGTTCTTC. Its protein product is CASMWTGSDEQFF.